The rows below give T cell receptor beta chains drawn from one sample of a study of CD8 T cells in Susac syndrome. MiXCR, run by TCRdb on the immunoSEQ multiplex PCR reads, gives a single entry per CDR3 protein. This table holds 69,000 or so distinct CDR3 sequences, roughly 94% found once. The sample taken for sequencing was CD8+ T cells from PBMCs. These TCRs come from a human donor in good health. Each CDR3 is given with its conserved first and last residue. A D gene is named only where the DNA matches it firmly. Size tells how often a clone was seen (once, few, many) or the class of an expanded clone, and some rows leave it out.

CDR3: CASSHPTEGGADEQFF
DNA: TGTGCCAGCAGCCATCCCACGGAGGGGGGGGCCGATGAGCAGTTCTTC
size: -
D: -
V: TRBV3-1
J: TRBJ2-1

CDR3: CASSPPQGNYGYTF
DNA: TGTGCCAGCAGCCCCCCACAGGGAAACTATGGCTACACCTTC
size: -
D: -
V: TRBV7-9
J: TRBJ1-2

CDR3: CASSHRPGQFYEQFF
DNA: TGTGCCAGCAGCCATAGACCGGGACAATTCTATGAGCAGTTCTTC
size: -
D: -
V: TRBV14
J: TRBJ2-1

CDR3: CASSDPGGGNTEAFF
DNA: TGTGCCAGCAGTGACCCCGGGGGAGGGAACACTGAAGCTTTCTTT
size: -
D: -
V: TRBV2
J: TRBJ1-1

CDR3: CASGSSRNSPLHF
DNA: TGTGCCAGCGGGTCAAGCAGAAATTCACCCCTCCACTTT
size: -
D: -
V: TRBV27
J: TRBJ1-6

CDR3: CASSIFRKGAYEQYF
DNA: TGTGCCAGTAGTATCTTCCGGAAGGGGGCTTACGAGCAGTACTTC
size: -
D: TRBD1
V: TRBV19
J: TRBJ2-7

CDR3: CASSLYSRDGYEQYF
DNA: TGCGCCAGCAGCTTGTACTCGCGTGACGGCTACGAGCAGTACTTC
size: -
D: -
V: TRBV5-1
J: TRBJ2-7

CDR3: CAWSDYPGHHTDTQYF
DNA: TGTGCCTGGAGCGACTACCCGGGACATCACACAGATACGCAGTATTTT
size: -
D: -
V: TRBV30
J: TRBJ2-3

CDR3: CASSQGPGDSQGSYTF
DNA: TGCGCCAGCAGCCAAGGTCCAGGAGACAGCCAGGGCAGCTACACCTTC
size: -
D: -
V: TRBV4-3
J: TRBJ1-2

CDR3: CATSRTDGGASNEQFF
DNA: TGTGCCACCAGCAGAACTGACGGAGGGGCTTCAAATGAGCAGTTCTTC
size: -
D: -
V: TRBV15
J: TRBJ2-1

CDR3: CASSPDRRANYGYTF
DNA: TGCGCCAGCAGCCCGGACAGGAGGGCTAACTATGGCTACACCTTC
size: -
D: TRBD1
V: TRBV4-3
J: TRBJ1-2

CDR3: CASSQDPRDSQNYGYTF
DNA: TGCGCCAGCAGCCAAGATCCTCGAGACAGCCAAAACTATGGCTACACCTTC
size: -
D: -
V: TRBV4-1
J: TRBJ1-2

CDR3: CASSQDGSGDGTEAFF
DNA: TGCGCCAGCAGCCAAGATGGTTCGGGGGACGGCACTGAAGCTTTCTTT
size: -
D: -
V: TRBV4-3
J: TRBJ1-1

CDR3: CASSDSWTFWVQGTEAFF
DNA: TGTGCCAGCAGTGACTCGTGGACCTTCTGGGTCCAGGGGACTGAAGCTTTCTTT
size: -
D: -
V: TRBV6-4
J: TRBJ1-1

CDR3: CASSPSTGLVRVAF
DNA: TGTGCCAGCTCACCATCGACCGGGCTGGTTCGGGTCGCCTTC
size: -
D: -
V: TRBV18
J: TRBJ1-2

CDR3: CASGDMDRGFAGELFF
DNA: TGTGCTAGTGGTGACATGGACCGGGGGTTCGCCGGGGAGCTGTTTTTT
size: -
D: -
V: TRBV12-5
J: TRBJ2-2

CDR3: CASSQPPGRMNTEAFF
DNA: TGTGCCAGCAGCCAACCTCCGGGACGGATGAACACTGAAGCTTTCTTT
size: -
D: -
V: TRBV4-2
J: TRBJ1-1

CDR3: CASSQGGTVGSYEQYF
DNA: TGCGCCAGCAGCCAAGGAGGGACAGTGGGATCCTACGAGCAGTACTTC
size: -
D: TRBD1
V: TRBV4-1
J: TRBJ2-7

CDR3: CASGLGYPSEDQPQHF
DNA: TGTGCCAGCGGGTTGGGGTACCCCTCTGAGGATCAGCCCCAGCATTTT
size: -
D: -
V: TRBV7-9
J: TRBJ1-5

CDR3: CASEASGYNEQFF
DNA: TGTGCCAGCGAAGCTAGCGGATACAATGAGCAGTTCTTC
size: -
D: TRBD2
V: TRBV2
J: TRBJ2-1

CDR3: CASSETAAGRSSYNEQFF
DNA: TGTGCCAGCAGTGAAACTGCGGCAGGTCGTAGCTCCTACAATGAGCAGTTCTTC
size: -
D: -
V: TRBV25-1
J: TRBJ2-1

CDR3: CSAGYPVEETQYF
DNA: TGCAGCGCCGGATACCCGGTTGAGGAGACCCAGTACTTC
size: -
D: -
V: TRBV29-1
J: TRBJ2-5

CDR3: CASSTGTNQPQHF
DNA: TGTGCCAGCAGTACCGGGACAAATCAGCCCCAGCATTTT
size: once
D: -
V: TRBV6-5
J: TRBJ1-5

CDR3: CATRGGMGYEQFF
DNA: TGTGCCACCAGAGGGGGGATGGGGTATGAGCAGTTCTTC
size: once
D: -
V: TRBV15
J: TRBJ2-1

CDR3: CASRRRDRALYSNQPQHF
DNA: TGTGCCAGCAGGCGCCGGGACAGGGCCCTCTATAGCAATCAGCCCCAGCATTTT
size: -
D: TRBD1
V: TRBV5-7
J: TRBJ1-5

CDR3: CASSDPGQANIQYF
DNA: TGTGCCAGCAGCGATCCGGGACAGGCAAACATTCAGTACTTC
size: -
D: TRBD1
V: TRBV7-9
J: TRBJ2-4

CDR3: CASSFNPGQLNTEAFF
DNA: TGTGCCAGCAGCTTTAACCCCGGACAGCTGAACACTGAAGCTTTCTTT
size: -
D: -
V: TRBV7-6
J: TRBJ1-1

CDR3: CASSVDRGGNTIYF
DNA: TGTGCCAGCAGCGTAGACAGGGGAGGGAACACCATATATTTT
size: -
D: TRBD1
V: TRBV9
J: TRBJ1-3

CDR3: CASRRLANTEAFF
DNA: TGTGCCAGTAGAAGGCTGGCGAACACTGAAGCTTTCTTT
size: -
D: -
V: TRBV19
J: TRBJ1-1

CDR3: CASSPLLANTGELFF
DNA: TGTGCCAGCAGCCCTCTCCTCGCCAACACCGGGGAGCTGTTTTTT
size: -
D: -
V: TRBV5-6
J: TRBJ2-2

CDR3: CASTGGLAKNIQYF
DNA: TGTGCCAGCACCGGGGGACTAGCCAAAAACATTCAGTACTTC
size: -
D: -
V: TRBV27
J: TRBJ2-4

CDR3: CASSVYGGDPGELFF
DNA: TGTGCCAGCAGTGTTTACGGGGGCGATCCCGGGGAGCTGTTTTTT
size: once
D: -
V: TRBV25-1
J: TRBJ2-2

CDR3: CASSPARSAKNIQYF
DNA: TGTGCCAGCAGTCCAGCAAGATCAGCCAAAAACATTCAGTACTTC
size: -
D: -
V: TRBV6-2/TRBV6-3
J: TRBJ2-4

CDR3: CASSQVEGLTYEQYF
DNA: TGCGCCAGCAGCCAAGTAGAGGGCCTCACCTACGAGCAGTACTTC
size: -
D: -
V: TRBV4-1
J: TRBJ2-7

CDR3: CASSPGQGTSFFGYTF
DNA: TGCGCCAGCAGCCCGGGACAGGGGACGAGTTTTTTTGGCTACACCTTC
size: -
D: TRBD1
V: TRBV4-1
J: TRBJ1-2